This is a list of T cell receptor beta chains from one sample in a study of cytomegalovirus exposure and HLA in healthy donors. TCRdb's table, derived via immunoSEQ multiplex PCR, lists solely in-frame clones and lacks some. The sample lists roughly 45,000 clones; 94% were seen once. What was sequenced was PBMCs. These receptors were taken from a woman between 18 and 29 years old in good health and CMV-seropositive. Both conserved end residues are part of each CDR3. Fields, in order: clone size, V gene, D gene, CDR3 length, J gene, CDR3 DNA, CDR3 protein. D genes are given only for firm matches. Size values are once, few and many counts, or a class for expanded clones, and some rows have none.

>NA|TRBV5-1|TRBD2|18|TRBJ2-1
TGCGCCAGCAGCTCCGGGACTAGCGGGAGCGTGGATGGGAGGGAGCAGTTCTTC
CASSSGTSGSVDGREQFF
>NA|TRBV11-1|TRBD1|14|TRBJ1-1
TGTGCCAGCAGCGGGGGACAGGGGGTCGCTGAAGCTTTCTTT
CASSGGQGVAEAFF
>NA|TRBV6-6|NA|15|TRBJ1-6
TGTGCCAGCACGGGAGAGGGCCGCGCGAATTCACCCCTCCACTTT
CASTGEGRANSPLHF
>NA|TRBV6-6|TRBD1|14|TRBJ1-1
TGTGCCAGCAGTTATTCCGGGACAGACAATAAAGCTTTCTTT
CASSYSGTDNKAFF
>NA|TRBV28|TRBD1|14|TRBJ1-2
TGTGCCAGCAGTGAAGCCGGGACAGGGGGGGGCTACACCTTC
CASSEAGTGGGYTF
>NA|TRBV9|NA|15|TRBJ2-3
TGTGCCAGCAGCGCCCTCCTAGCGAGCACAGATACGCAGTATTTT
CASSALLASTDTQYF
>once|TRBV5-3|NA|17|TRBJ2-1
TGTGCCAGAAGCTCCTCACAGCCGCAGAGCTCCTACAATGAGCAGTTCTTC
CARSSSQPQSSYNEQFF
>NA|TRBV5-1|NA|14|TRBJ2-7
TGCGCCAGCAACCCTGACGGCCCTAGATACGAGCAGTACTTC
CASNPDGPRYEQYF
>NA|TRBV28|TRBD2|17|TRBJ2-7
TGTGCCAGCAGTCCATGGGGACTAGCGGGAGTAGAGTACGAGCAGTACTTC
CASSPWGLAGVEYEQYF
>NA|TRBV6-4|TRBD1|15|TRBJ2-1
TGTGCCAGCAGTTACTACCCGACAGGGGGTTATGAGCAGTTCTTC
CASSYYPTGGYEQFF
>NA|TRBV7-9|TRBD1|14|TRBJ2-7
TGTGCCAGCGGGACGAGACAGGGGGTCGACGAGCAGTACTTC
CASGTRQGVDEQYF
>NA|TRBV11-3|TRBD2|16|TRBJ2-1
TGTGCCAGCAGCTTAAATCTAGCGGGAGGAGAAAATGAGCAGTTCTTC
CASSLNLAGGENEQFF
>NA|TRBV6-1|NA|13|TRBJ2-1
TGTGCCAGCAGTGGACTAGGGTACAATGAGCAGTTCTTC
CASSGLGYNEQFF
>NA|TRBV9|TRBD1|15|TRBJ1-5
TGTGCCAGCCTGCAGGGACAGCCGAGCAATCAGCCCCAGCATTTT
CASLQGQPSNQPQHF
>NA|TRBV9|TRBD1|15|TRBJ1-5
TGTGCCAGCAGCGTAGGACAGGGATTTGATCAGCCCCAGCATTTT
CASSVGQGFDQPQHF
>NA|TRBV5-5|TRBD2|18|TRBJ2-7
TGTGCCAGCAGCTTGGAAGGGGCTAGCGGGGGAAGCTCCTACGAGCAGTACTTC
CASSLEGASGGSSYEQYF
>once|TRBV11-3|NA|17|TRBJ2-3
TGTGCCAGCAGCTTAGTTGCCGAAGGAGCGGTTTTGGATACGCAGTATTTT
CASSLVAEGAVLDTQYF
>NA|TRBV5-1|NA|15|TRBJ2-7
TGCGCCAGCAGCCCGGGACTCCCACAGACCTACGAGCAGTACTTC
CASSPGLPQTYEQYF
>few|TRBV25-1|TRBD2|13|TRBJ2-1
TGTGCCAGCCCTAGCGGGAGGGCCAATGAGCAGTTCTTC
CASPSGRANEQFF
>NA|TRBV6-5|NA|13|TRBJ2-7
TGTGCCTGTAGACAGGTGGGAACGGGAGAGCAGTACTTC
CACRQVGTGEQYF
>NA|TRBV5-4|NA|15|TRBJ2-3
TGTGCCAGCAGCTTGGATCAGGGAACCACAGATACGCAGTATTTT
CASSLDQGTTDTQYF
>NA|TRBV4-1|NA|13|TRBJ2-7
TGCGCCAGCAGCCAAGCCCCATTCTACGAGCAGTACTTC
CASSQAPFYEQYF
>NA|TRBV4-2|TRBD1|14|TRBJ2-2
TGTGCCAGCAGCCAGGGACAGGACACCGGGGAGCTGTTTTTT
CASSQGQDTGELFF
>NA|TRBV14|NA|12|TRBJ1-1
TGTGCCAGCAGGGATAACAGGGTGAAAGCTTTCTTT
CASRDNRVKAFF
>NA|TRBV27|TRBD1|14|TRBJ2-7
TGTGCCAGCAGCACCTCGGGACAGGCCTACGAGCAGTACTTC
CASSTSGQAYEQYF
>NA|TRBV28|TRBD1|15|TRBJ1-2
TGTGCCAGCAGTTTGTTGGGGACAGGGCGAAATGGCTACACCTTC
CASSLLGTGRNGYTF
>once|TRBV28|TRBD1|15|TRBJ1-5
TGTGCCAGCAGCCCTGGGACAGGAGATAATCAGCCCCAGCATTTT
CASSPGTGDNQPQHF
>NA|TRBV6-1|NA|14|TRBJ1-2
TGTGCCAGCAGTGACCACAGCCTTAACTATGGCTACACCTTC
CASSDHSLNYGYTF
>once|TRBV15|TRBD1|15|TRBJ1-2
TGTGCCACCAGCTTAGACTCAGGGGGGAACTATGGCTACACCTTC
CATSLDSGGNYGYTF
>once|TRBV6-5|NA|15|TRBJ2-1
TGTGCCAGCAGTTACCGCGAGAGCTCCTACAATGAGCAGTTCTTC
CASSYRESSYNEQFF
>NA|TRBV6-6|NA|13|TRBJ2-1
TGTGCCAGCAGTTTTCGGTCCTACAATGAGCAGTTCTTC
CASSFRSYNEQFF
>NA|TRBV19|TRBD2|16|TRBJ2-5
TGTGCCAGTAGTCCCCGTTTACTAGCGGGAGTGGAGACCCAGTACTTC
CASSPRLLAGVETQYF
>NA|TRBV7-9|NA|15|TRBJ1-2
TGTGCCAGCAGCTTAGGAAGTGGGACTGCGGCAGGCTACACCTTC
CASSLGSGTAAGYTF
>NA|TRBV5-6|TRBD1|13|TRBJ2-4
TGTGCCAGCAGCAGGGACAGGGCGGACATTCAGTACTTC
CASSRDRADIQYF
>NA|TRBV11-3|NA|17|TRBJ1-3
TGTGCCAGCAGCGGAGGAACAGGGAAAAACTCTGGAAACACCATATATTTT
CASSGGTGKNSGNTIYF
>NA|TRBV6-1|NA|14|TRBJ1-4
TGTGCCAGCAGCCTTCGGACAGACAATGAAAAACTGTTTTTT
CASSLRTDNEKLFF
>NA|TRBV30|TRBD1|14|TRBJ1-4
TGTGCCTGGAGTGGGACAGGGGTTGGTGAAAAACTGTTTTTT
CAWSGTGVGEKLFF
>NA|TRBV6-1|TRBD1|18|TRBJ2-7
TGTGCCAGCAGTGAAACAATTGGGACAGGGGGACTCTCCTACGAGCAGTACTTC
CASSETIGTGGLSYEQYF
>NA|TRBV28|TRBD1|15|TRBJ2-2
TGTGCCAGCAAGGGGGCAGGGGGCGTCACCGGGGAGCTGTTTTTT
CASKGAGGVTGELFF
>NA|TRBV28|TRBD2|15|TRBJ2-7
TGTGCCAGCAGTTTATTGGGGGGGAGAGCCTACGAGCAGTACTTC
CASSLLGGRAYEQYF
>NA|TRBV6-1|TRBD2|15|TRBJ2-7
TGTGCCAGCAGTGGGGGTAGCGGGAGCTCCTACGAGCAGTACTTC
CASSGGSGSSYEQYF
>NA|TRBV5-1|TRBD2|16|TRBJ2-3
TGCGCCAGCAGCTTGGACGTTAGCGGGACTGGAGATACGCAGTATTTT
CASSLDVSGTGDTQYF
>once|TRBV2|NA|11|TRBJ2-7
TGTGCCAGCGAGGGAACCTACGAGCAGTACTTC
CASEGTYEQYF
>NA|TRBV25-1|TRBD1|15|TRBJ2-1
TGTGCCAGCAGTGAAGCGGCTGACAGGGCCAAGGAGCAGTTCTTC
CASSEAADRAKEQFF
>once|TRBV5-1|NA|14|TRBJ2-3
TGCGCCAGCAGCTTGGACTCCGGCACAGATACGCAGTATTTT
CASSLDSGTDTQYF
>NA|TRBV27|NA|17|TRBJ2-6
TGTGCCAGCAGTTTTACATGGAGGGTTTCTGGGGCCAACGTCCTGACTTTC
CASSFTWRVSGANVLTF
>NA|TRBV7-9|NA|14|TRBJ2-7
TGTGCCAGCAGCTTGAACTCCAGGGCCTACGAGCAGTACTTC
CASSLNSRAYEQYF
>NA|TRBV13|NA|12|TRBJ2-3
TGTGCCAGCAGCGGAGGACCGCGCACGCAGTATTTT
CASSGGPRTQYF
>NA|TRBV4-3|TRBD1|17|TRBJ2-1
TGCGCCAGCAGCCAGACGGTACAGGGGTCCAACTACAATGAGCAGTTCTTC
CASSQTVQGSNYNEQFF
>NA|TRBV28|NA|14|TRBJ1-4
TGTGCCAGCAGAAAGGCGGGTGGAGGTGAAAAACTGTTTTTT
CASRKAGGGEKLFF
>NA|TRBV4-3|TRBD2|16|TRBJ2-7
TGCGCCAGCAGCCCGGGACTAGCGGGGGAACCATACGAGCAGTACTTC
CASSPGLAGEPYEQYF
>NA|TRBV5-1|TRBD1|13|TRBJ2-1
TGCGCCAGCTCGGGACAGGGCATTGGAGAGCAGTTCTTC
CASSGQGIGEQFF
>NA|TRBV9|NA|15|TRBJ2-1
TGTGCCAGCAGCGTAGGTGGGAGTGTCTACAATGAGCAGTTCTTC
CASSVGGSVYNEQFF
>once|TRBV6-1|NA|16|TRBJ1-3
TGTGCCAGCAGTGTTGACAGGATTAGCTCTGGAAACACCATATATTTT
CASSVDRISSGNTIYF
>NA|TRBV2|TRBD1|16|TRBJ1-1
TGTGCCAGCAGTGGGGACTTACAGGGGGCGGGCACTGAAGCTTTCTTT
CASSGDLQGAGTEAFF